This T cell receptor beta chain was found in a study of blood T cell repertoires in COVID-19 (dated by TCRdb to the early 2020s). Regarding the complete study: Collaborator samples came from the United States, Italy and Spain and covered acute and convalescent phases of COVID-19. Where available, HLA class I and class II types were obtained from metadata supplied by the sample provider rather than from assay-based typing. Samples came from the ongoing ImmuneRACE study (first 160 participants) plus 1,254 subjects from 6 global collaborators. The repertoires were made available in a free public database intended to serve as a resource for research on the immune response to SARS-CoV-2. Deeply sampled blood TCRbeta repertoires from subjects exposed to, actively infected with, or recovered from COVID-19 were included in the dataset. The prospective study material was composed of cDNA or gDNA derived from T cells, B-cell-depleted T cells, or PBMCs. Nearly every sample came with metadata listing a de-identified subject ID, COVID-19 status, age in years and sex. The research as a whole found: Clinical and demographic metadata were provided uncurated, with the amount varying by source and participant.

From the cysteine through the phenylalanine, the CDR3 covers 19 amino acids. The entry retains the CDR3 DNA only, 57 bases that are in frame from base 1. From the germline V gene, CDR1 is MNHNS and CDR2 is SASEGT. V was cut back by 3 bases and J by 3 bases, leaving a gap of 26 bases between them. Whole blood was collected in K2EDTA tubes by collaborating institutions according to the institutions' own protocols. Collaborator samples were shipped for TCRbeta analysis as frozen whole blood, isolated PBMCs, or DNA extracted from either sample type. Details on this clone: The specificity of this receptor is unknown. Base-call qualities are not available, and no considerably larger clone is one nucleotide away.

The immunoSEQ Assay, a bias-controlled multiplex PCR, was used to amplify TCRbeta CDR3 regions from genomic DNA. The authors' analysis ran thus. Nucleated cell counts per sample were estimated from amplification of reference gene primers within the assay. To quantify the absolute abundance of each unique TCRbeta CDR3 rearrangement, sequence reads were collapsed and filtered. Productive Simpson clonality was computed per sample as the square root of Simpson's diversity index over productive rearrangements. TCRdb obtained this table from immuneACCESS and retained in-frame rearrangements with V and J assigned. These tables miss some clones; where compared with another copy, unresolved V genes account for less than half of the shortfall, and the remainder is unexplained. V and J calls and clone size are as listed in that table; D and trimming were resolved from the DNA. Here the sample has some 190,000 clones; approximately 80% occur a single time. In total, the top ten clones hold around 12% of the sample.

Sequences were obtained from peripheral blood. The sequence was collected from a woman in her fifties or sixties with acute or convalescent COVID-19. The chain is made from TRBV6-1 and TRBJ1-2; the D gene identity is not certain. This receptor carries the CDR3 CASSDGNAPRLRRDYGYTF. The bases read TGTGCCAGCAGTGACGGCAATGCCCCTCGACTTAGGCGGGACTATGGCTACACCTTC.